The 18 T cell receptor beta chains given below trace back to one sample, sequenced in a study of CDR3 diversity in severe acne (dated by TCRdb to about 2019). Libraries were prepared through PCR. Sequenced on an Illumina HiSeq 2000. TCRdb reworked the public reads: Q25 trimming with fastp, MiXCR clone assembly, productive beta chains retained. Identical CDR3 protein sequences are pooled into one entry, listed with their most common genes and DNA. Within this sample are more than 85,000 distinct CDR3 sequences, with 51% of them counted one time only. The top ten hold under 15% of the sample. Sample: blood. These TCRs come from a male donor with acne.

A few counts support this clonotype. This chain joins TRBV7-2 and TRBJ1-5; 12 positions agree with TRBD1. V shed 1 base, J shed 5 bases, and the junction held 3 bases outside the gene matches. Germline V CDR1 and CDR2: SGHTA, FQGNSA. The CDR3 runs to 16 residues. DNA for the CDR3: TGTGCCAGCAGCTTAGGGGGGACAGGGGGCCATCAGCCCCAGCATTTT. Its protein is CASSLGGTGGHQPQHF.

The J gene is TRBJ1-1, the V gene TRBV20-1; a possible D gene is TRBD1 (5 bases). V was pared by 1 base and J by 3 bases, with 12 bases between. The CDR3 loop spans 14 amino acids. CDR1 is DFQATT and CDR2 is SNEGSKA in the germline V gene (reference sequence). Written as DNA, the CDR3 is TGCAGTGCTAGAGGCCCCAGGGAAGACACTGAAGCTTTCTTT. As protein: CSARGPREDTEAFF.

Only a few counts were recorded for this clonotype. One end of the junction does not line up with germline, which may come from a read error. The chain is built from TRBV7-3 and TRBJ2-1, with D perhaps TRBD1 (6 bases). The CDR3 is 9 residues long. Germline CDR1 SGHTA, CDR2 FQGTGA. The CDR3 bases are TGTGCCAGCAGCGCTAGTGGACAGTTC. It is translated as CASSASGQF.

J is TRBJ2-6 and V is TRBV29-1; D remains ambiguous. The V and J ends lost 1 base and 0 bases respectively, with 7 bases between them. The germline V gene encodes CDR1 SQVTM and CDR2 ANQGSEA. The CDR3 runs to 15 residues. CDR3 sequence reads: CSVEVWLSGANVLTF. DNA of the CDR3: TGCAGCGTTGAAGTCTGGCTCTCTGGGGCCAACGTCCTGACTTTC.

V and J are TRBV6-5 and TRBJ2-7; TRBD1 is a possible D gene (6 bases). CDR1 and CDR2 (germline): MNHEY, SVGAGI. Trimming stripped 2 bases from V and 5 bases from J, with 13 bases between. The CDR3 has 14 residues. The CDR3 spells CASSYQAGDHEQYF. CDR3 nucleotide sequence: TGTGCCAGCAGTTACCAGGCAGGGGACCACGAGCAGTACTTC.

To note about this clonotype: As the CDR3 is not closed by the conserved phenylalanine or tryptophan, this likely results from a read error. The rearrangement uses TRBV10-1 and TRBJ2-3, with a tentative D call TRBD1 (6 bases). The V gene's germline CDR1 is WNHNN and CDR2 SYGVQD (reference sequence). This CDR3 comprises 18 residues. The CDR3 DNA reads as TGTGCCAGCAGCCAGAGGCCGGAAGGACAGTCTGGCACAGATACGCAGTATCTT. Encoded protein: CASSQRPEGQSGTDTQYL.

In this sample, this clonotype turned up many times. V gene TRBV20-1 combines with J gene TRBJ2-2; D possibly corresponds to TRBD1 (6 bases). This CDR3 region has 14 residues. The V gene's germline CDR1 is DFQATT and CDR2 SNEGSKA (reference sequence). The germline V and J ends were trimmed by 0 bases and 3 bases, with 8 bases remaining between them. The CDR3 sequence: CSAREAGDTGELFF. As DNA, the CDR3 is TGCAGTGCTAGAGAGGCAGGGGACACCGGGGAGCTGTTTTTT.

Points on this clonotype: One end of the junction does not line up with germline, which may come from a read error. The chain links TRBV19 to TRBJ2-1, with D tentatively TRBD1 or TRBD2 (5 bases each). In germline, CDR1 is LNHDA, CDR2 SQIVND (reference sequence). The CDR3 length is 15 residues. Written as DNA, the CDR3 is TGTGCCAGTAGTATAGTAGGGGACCCCTACGATGAGCAGTTCTTC. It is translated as CASSIVGDPYDEQFF.

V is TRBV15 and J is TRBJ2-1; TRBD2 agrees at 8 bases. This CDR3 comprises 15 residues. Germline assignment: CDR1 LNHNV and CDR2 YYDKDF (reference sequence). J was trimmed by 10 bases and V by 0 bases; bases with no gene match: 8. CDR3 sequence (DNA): TGTGCCACCAGCAGAGATCCCAGCGGGACTAGGGAGCAGTTCTTC. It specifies CATSRDPSGTREQFF.

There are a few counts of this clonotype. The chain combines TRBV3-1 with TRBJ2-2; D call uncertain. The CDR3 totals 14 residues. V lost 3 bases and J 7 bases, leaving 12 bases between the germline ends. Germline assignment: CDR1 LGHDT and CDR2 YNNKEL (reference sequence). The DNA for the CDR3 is TGTGCCAGCAGCCATAGCACAGCAATCGGGGAGCTGTTTTTT. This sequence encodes CASSHSTAIGELFF. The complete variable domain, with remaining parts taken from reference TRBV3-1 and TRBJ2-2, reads DTAVSQTPKYLVTQMGNDKSIKCEQNLGHDTMYWYKQDSKKFLKIMFSYNNKELIINETVPNRFSPKSPDKAHLNLHINSLELGDSAVYFCASSHSTAIGELFFGEGSRLTVL.

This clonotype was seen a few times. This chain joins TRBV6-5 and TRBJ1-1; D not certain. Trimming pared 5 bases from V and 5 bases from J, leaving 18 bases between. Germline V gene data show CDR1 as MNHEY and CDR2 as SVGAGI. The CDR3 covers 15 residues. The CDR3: CASSTFGGGETEAFF. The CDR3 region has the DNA TGTGCCAGCAGTACGTTTGGAGGCGGGGAGACTGAAGCTTTCTTT.

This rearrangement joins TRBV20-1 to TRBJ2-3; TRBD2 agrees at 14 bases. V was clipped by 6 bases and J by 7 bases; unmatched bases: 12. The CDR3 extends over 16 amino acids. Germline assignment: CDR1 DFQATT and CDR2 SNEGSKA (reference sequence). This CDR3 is CSAKGLAGAGGYTQYF. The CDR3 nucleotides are TGCAGTGCCAAGGGACTAGCGGGAGCGGGCGGGTATACGCAGTATTTT.

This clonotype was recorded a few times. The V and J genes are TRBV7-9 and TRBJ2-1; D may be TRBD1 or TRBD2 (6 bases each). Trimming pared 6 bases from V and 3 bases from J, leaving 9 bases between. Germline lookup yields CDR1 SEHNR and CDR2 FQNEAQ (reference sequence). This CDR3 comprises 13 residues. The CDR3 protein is CASSRGDYNEQFF. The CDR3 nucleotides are TGTGCCAGCAGTAGGGGGGACTACAATGAGCAGTTCTTC.

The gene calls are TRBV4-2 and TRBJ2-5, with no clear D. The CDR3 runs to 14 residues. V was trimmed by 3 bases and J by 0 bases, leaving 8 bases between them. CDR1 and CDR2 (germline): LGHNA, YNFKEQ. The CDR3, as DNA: TGTGCCAGCAGCCAGACCCAGAACCAAGAGACCCAGTACTTC. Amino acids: CASSQTQNQETQYF.

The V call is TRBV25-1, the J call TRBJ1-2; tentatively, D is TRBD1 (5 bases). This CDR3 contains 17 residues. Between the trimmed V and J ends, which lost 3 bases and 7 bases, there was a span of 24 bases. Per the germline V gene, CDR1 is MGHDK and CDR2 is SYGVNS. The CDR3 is CASSEGVTGLPIIGYTF. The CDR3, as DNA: TGTGCCAGCAGTGAGGGGGTTACAGGACTCCCAATTATTGGCTACACCTTC.

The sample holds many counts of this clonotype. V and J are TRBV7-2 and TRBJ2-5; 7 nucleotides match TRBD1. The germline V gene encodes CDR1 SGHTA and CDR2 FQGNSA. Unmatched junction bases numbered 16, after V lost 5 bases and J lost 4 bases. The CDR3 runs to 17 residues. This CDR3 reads CASSEPYDRADRETQYF. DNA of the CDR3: TGTGCCAGCAGCGAACCCTACGACAGGGCGGACAGAGAGACCCAGTACTTC.

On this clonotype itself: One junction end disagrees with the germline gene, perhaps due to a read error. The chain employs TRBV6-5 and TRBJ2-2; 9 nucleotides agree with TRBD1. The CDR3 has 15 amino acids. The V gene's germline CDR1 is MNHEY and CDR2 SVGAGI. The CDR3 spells CASSYKGQGTEELFF. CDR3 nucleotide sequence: TGTGCCAGCAGTTACAAGGGACAGGGCACCGAGGAGCTGTTTTTT.

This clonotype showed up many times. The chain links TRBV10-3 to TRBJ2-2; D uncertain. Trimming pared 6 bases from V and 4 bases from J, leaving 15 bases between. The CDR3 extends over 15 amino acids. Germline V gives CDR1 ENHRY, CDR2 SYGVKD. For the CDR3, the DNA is TGTGCCATCAGCCCGACCCTTGACGGCACCGGGGAGCTGTTTTTT. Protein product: CAISPTLDGTGELFF.